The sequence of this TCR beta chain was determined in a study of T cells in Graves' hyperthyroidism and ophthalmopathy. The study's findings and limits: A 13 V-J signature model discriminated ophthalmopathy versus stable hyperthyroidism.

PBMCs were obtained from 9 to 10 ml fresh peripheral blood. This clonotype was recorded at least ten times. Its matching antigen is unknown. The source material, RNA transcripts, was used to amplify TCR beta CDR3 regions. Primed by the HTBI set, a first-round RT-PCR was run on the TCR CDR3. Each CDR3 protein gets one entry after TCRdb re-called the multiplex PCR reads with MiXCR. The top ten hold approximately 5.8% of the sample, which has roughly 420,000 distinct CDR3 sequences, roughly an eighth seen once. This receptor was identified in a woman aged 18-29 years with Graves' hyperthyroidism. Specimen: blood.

The CDR3 DNA is TGCAGCGTCGCTGACAGGGGGCGAGGCACTGAAGCTTTCTTT. This gives the protein CSVADRGRGTEAFF. The chain joins TRBV29-1 to TRBJ1-1; 10 positions agree with TRBD1. Germline CDR1 SQVTM, CDR2 ANQGSEA. This CDR3 region has 14 residues. V lost 6 bases to trimming and J lost 4 bases; unmatched junction nucleotides: 8.